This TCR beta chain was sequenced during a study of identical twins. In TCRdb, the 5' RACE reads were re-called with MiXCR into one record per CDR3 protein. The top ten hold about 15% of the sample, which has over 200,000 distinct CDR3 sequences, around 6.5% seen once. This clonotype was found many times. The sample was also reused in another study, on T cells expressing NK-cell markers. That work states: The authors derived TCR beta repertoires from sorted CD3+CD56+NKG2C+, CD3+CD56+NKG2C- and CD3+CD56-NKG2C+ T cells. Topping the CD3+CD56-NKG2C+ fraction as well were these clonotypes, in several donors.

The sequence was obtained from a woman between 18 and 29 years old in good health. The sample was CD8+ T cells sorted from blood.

CDR3 coding DNA: TGTGCCAGCAGCCTAGAGGGAGTGGACTACGAGCAGTACTTC. Protein product: CASSLEGVDYEQYF. The chain carries TRBV3-1 and TRBJ2-7; D is perhaps TRBD2 (5 bases). Germline loops: CDR1 LGHDT, CDR2 YNNKEL (reference sequence). The CDR3 is made up of 14 amino acids. Trimming pared 4 bases from V and 3 bases from J, leaving 13 bases between.